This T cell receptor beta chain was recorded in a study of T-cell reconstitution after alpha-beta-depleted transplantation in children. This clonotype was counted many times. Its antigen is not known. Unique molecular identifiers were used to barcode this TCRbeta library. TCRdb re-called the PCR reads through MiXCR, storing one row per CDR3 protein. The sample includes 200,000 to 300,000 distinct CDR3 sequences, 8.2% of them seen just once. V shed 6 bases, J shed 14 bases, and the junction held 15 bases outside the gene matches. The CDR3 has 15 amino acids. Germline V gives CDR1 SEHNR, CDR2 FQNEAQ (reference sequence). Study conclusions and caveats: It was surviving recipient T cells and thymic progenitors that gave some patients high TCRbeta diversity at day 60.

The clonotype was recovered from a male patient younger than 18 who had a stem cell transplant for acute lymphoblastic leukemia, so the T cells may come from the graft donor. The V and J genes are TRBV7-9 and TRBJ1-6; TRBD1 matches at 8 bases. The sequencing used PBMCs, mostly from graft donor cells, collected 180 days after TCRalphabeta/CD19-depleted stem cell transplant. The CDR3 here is CASSFYRDRPFTLHF. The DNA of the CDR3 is TGTGCCAGCAGTTTTTACCGGGACAGGCCCTTCACCCTCCACTTT. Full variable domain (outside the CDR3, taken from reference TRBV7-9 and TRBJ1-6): DTGVSQNPRHKITKRGQNVTFRCDPISEHNRLYWYRQTLGQGPEFLTYFQNEAQLEKSRLLSDRFSAERPKGSFSTLEIQRTEQGDSAMYLCASSFYRDRPFTLHFGNGTRLTVT.